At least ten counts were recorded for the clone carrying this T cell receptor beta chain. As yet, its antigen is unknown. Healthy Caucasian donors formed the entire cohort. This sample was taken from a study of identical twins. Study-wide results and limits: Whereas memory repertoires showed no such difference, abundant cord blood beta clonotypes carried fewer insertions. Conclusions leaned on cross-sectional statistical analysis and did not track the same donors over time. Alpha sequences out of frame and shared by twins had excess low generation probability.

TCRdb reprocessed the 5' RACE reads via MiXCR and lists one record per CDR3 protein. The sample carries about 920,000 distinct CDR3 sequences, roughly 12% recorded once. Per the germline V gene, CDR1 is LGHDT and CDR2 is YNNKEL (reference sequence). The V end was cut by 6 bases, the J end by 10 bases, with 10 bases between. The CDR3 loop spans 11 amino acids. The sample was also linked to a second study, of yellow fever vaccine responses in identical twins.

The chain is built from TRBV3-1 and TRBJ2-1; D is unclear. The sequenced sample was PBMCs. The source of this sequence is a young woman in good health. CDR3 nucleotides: TGTGCCAGCAGGAGAGAGAGGGAGCAGTTCTTC. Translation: CASRREREQFF.